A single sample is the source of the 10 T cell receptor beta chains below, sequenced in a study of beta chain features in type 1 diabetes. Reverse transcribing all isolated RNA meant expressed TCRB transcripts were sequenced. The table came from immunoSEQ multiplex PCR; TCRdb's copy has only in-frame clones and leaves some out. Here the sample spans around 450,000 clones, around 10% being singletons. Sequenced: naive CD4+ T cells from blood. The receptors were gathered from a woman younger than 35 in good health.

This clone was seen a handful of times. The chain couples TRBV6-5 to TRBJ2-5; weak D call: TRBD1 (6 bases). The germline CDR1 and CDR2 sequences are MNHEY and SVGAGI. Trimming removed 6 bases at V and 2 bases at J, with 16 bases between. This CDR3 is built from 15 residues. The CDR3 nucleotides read TGTGCCAGCAGCGGTACAGGGATTCATCAAGAGACCCAGTACTTC. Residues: CASSGTGIHQETQYF.

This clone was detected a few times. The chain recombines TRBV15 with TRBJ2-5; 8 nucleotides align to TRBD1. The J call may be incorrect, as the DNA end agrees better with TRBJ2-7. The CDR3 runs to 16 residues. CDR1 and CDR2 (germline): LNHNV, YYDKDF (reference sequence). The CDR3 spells CATSRDPGGFSYEQYF. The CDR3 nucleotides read TGTGCCACCAGCAGAGATCCAGGGGGCTTTTCCTACGAGCAGTACTTC.

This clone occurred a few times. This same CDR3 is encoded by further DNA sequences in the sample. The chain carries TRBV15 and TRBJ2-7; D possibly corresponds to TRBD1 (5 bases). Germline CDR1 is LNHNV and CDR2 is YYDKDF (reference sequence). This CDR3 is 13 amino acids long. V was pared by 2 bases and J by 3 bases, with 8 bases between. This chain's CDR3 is CATSRLQGYEQYV. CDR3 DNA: TGTGCCACCAGCAGACTCCAGGGCTACGAGCAGTACGTC.

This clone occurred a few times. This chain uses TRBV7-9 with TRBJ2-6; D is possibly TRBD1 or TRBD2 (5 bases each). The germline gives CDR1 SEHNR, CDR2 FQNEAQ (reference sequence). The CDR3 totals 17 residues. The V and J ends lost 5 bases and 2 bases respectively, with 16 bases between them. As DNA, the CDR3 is TGTGCCAGCAGCCCGAGGGCAGGGCAGGCTGGGGCCAACGTCCTGACTTTC. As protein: CASSPRAGQAGANVLTF. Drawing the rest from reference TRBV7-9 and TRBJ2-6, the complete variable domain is DTGVSQNPRHKITKRGQNVTFRCDPISEHNRLYWYRQTLGQGPEFLTYFQNEAQLEKSRLLSDRFSAERPKGSFSTLEIQRTEQGDSAMYLCASSPRAGQAGANVLTFGAGSRLTVL.

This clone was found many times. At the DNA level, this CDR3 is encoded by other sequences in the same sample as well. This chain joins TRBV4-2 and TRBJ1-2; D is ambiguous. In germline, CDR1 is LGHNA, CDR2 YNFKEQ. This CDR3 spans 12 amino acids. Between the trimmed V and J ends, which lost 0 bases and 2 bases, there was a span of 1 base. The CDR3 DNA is TGTGCCAGCAGCCAAGAAAACTATGGCTACACCTTC. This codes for CASSQENYGYTF.

Written as DNA, the CDR3 is TGCGCCAGCAGCCAAGAGACGGGTAGGAGGTACGAGCAGTACTTC. Residues: CASSQETGRRYEQYF. J is TRBJ2-7 and V is TRBV4-1, with D perhaps TRBD2 (5 bases). The CDR3 runs to 15 residues. V lost 0 bases and J lost 4, with 13 bases in between. Germline V gives CDR1 MGHRA, CDR2 YSYEKL.

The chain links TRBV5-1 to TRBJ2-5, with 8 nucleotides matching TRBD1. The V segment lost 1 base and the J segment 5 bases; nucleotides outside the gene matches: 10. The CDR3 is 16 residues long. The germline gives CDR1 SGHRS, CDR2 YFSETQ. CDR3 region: CASSLLLTGEKETQYF. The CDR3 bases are TGCGCCAGCAGCTTGTTGTTGACAGGGGAAAAGGAGACCCAGTACTTC.

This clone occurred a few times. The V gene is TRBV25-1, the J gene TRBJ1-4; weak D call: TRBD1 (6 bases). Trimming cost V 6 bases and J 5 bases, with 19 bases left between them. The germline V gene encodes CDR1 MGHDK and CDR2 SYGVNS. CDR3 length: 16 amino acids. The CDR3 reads CASSSYGQGKNEKLFF. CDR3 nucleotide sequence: TGTGCCAGCAGCTCCTACGGGCAGGGGAAGAATGAAAAACTGTTTTTT.

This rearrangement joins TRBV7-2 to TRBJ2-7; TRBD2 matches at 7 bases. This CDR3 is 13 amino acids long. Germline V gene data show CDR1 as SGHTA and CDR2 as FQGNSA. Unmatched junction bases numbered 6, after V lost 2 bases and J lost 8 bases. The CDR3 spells CASSLREGTKQYV. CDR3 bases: TGTGCCAGCAGCTTAAGGGAGGGGACGAAGCAGTACGTC.

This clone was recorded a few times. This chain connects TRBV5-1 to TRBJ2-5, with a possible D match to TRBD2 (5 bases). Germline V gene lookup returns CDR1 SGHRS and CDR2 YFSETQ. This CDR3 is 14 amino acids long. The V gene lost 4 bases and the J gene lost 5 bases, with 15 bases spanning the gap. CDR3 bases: TGCGCCAGCAGCACTGAATCCCGCGGGGAGACCCAGTACTTC. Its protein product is CASSTESRGETQYF.